This paragraph covers one T cell receptor beta chain sequence. The data stem from a study of T-cell reconstitution after alpha-beta-depleted transplantation in children. Unique molecular identifiers tagged the TCRbeta library. TCRdb used MiXCR to reprocess the PCR reads, holding one entry per CDR3 protein. The sample records fewer than 500,000 distinct CDR3 sequences, about 40% being singletons. The sample consisted of PBMCs, taken before TCRalphabeta/CD19-depleted stem cell transplant. The TCR sequence derives from a girl aged 2 to 9 with aplastic anemia, due to receive a stem cell transplant.

This CDR3 is CASSFFPAGGTLNNEQFF. CDR3 coding DNA: TGTGCCAGCAGTTTCTTTCCCGCGGGAGGGACCCTCAACAATGAGCAGTTCTTC. The chain carries TRBV12-3 or TRBV12-4 and TRBJ2-1, with TRBD2 matching 9 bases. This CDR3 comprises 18 residues. The junction had 14 bases not matched to a gene; V was cut back by 3 bases and J by 5 bases.